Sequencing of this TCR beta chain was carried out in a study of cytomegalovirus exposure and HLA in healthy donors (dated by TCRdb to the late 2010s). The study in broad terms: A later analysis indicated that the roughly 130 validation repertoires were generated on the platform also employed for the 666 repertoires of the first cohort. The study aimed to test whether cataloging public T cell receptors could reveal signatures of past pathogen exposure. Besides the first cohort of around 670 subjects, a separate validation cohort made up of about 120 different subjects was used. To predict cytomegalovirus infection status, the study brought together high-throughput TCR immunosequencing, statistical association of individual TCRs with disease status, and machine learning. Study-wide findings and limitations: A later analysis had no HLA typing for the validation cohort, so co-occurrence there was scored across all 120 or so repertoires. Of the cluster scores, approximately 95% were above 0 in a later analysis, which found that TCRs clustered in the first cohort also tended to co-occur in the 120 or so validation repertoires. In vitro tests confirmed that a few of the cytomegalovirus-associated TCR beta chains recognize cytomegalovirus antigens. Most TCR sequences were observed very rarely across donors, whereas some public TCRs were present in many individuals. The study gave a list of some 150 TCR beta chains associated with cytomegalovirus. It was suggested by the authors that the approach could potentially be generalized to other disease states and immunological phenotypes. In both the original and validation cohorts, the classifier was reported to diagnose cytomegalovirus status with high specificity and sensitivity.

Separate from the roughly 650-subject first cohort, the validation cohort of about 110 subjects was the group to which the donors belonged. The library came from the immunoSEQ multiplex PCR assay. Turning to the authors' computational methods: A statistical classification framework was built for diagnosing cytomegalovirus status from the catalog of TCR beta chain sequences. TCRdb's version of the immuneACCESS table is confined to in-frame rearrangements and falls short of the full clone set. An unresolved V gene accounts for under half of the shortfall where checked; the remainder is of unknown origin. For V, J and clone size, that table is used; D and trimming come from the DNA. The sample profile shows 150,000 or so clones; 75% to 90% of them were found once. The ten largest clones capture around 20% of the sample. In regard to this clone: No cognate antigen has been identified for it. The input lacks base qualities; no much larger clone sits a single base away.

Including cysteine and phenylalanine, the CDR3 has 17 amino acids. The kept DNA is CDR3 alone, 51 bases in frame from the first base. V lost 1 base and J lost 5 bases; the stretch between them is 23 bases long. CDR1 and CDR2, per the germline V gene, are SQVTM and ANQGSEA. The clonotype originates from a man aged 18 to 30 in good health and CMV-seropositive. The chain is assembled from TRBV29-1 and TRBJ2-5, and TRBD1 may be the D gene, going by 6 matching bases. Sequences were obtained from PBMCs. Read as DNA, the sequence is TGCAGCGTTGAAGGGGCAGGGGCGGACCTGGTACAGGAGACCCAGTACTTC. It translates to CSVEGAGADLVQETQYF.